This T cell receptor (beta chain) was identified during a study of CD4 T cells in relation to SARS-CoV-2 and coronaviruses. Across the whole study: ViraFEST: approximately 10-day antigen culture of PBMCs, then TCR beta CDR3 sequencing.

Overall study findings and caveats: SARS-CoV-2-driven expansion was significantly weaker in crossreactive than monoreactive clones.

Measured with immunoSEQ multiplex PCR; TCRdb has only the in-frame clones, and not every one. In the table there are fewer than 35,000 clones, over 60% of which are singletons. Remarks on this clone: Antigen: not known.

The source material was memory CD4+ T cells from PBMCs, cultured in vitro. The TCR sequence derives from an adult with COVID-19.

The DNA of the CDR3 is TGTGCCAGCAACCACGGACGGGACAATGAAAAACTGTTTTTT. This encodes CASNHGRDNEKLFF. V gene TRBV6-6 combines with J gene TRBJ1-4; weak D call: TRBD1 (5 bases). V lost 7 bases, J lost 5 bases, and 14 bases lay in between. Germline CDR1 reads MNHNY; CDR2 reads SVGAGI (reference sequence). This CDR3 has 14 amino acids.